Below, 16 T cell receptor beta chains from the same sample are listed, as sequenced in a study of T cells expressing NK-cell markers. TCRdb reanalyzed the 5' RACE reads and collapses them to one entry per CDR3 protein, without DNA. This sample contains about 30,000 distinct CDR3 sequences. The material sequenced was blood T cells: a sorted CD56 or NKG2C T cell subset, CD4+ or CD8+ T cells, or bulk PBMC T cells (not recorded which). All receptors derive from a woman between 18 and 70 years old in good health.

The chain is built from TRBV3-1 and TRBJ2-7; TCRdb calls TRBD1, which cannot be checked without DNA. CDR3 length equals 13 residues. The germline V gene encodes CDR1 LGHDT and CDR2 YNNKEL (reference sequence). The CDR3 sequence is CASSLGHPYEQYF.

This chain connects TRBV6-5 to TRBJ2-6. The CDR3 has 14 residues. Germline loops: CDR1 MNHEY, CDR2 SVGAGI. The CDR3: CASSYSMGANVLTF.

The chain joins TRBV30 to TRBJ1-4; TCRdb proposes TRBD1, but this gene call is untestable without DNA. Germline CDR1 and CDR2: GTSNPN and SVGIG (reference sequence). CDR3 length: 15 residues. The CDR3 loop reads CAWGSGREMYEKLFF.

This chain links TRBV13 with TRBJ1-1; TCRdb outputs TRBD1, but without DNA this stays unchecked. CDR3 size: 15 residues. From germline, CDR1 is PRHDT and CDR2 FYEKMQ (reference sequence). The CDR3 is CASSLMEVGVSEAFF.

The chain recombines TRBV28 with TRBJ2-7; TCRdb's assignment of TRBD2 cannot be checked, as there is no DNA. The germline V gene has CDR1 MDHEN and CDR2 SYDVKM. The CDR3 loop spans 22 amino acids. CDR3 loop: CASSSPAAGWDSGRESSYEQYF.

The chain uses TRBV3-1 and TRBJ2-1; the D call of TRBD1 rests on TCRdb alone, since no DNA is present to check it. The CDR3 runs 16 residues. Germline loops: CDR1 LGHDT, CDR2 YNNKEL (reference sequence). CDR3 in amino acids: CASSPGGGGSYNEQFF.

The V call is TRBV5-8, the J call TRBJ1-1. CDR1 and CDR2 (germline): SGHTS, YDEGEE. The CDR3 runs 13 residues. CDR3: CASSFGGGTEAFF.

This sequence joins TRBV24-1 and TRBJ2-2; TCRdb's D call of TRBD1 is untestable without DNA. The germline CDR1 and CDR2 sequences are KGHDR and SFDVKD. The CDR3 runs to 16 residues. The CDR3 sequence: CATSDSSRGKSGELFF.

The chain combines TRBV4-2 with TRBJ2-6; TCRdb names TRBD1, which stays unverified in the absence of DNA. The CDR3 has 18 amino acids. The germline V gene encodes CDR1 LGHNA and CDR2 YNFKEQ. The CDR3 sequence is CASSQGAGGPSGANVLTF.

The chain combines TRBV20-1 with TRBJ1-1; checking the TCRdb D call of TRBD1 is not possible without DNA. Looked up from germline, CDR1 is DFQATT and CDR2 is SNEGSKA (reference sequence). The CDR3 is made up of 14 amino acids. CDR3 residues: CSARDRRGNTEAFF.

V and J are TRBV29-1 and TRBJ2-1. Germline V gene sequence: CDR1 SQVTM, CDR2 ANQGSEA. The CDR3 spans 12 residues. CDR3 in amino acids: CSVEGEHNEQFF.

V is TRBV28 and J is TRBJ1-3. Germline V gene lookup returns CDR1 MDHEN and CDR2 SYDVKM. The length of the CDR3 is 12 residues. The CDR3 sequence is CASRDGGNTIYF.

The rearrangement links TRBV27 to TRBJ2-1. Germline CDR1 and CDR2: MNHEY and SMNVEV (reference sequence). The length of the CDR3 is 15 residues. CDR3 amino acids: CASSFFPSPNNEQFF.

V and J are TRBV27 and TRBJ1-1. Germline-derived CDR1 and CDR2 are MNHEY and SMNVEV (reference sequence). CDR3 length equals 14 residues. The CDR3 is CASSPSVMNTEAFF.

The chain's CDR3 is CASSSDRGRSPLHF. The chain uses TRBV6-5 and TRBJ1-6; the D call from TCRdb, TRBD1, cannot be confirmed without DNA. The CDR3 contains 14 residues. CDR1 is MNHEY and CDR2 is SVGAGI in the germline V gene.

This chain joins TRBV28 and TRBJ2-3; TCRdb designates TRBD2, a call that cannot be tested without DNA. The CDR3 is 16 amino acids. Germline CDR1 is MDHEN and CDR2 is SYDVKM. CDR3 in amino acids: CASSLSSAHEWDTQYF.